This T cell receptor beta chain was observed in a study of shared clonotypes between healthy human individuals. This CDR3 region has 16 residues. Losses at the gene ends were 4 bases for V and 5 bases for J; bases not matched to a gene: 8. CDR1 is MGHRA and CDR2 is YSYEKL in the germline V gene. Only in-frame clones appear in the TCRdb table, and some are missing; sequencing was by immunoSEQ multiplex PCR. The table shows 2,500,000 or so clones, with approximately 90% occurring only once. The chain combines TRBV4-1 with TRBJ2-1, with 10 nucleotides matching TRBD1. The source material was naive CD4+ T cells from PBMCs. Noted subset: CD45RA+ positively selected. The source of this sequence is a man younger than 35 in good health. Some clones in this sample may be carry-over from other donors' samples. CDR3 loop: CASSPQWTGGDNEQFF. CDR3 bases: TGCGCCAGCAGCCCCCAATGGACAGGGGGGGACAATGAGCAGTTCTTC.